The rows below give T cell receptor beta chains drawn from one sample of a study of T cell changes during pregnancy in multiple sclerosis. Libraries were prepared by immunoSEQ multiplex PCR; TCRdb keeps only in-frame clonotypes and omits some of them. The sample gives tens of thousands of clones, 91% of which show up once; roughly 1.4% is in the top ten. Specimen: peripheral blood, collected after pregnancy. These receptors were taken from a female donor in good health, enrolled as a control in a pregnancy study. CDR3s include the opening cysteine and the closing phenylalanine or tryptophan. Fields, in order: J gene, D gene, V gene, clone size, CDR3 protein, CDR3 DNA. The D gene is left open where the match is weak. Only some rows state a clone size, as once, few, many or a class for expanded clones.

TRBJ1-2 | TRBD1 | TRBV9 | - | CASSLAMTGSGYTF | TGTGCCAGCAGCCTAGCAATGACAGGGAGCGGCTACACCTTC
TRBJ2-7 | - | TRBV28 | - | CASSPPRDEQYF | TGTGCCAGCAGTCCGCCTCGGGACGAGCAGTACTTC
TRBJ1-1 | - | TRBV5-6 | - | CASSLGGGYTEAFF | TGTGCCAGCAGCTTAGGGGGGGGGTACACTGAAGCTTTCTTT
TRBJ2-5 | TRBD2 | TRBV7-9 | - | CASGTTSLPETQYF | TGTGCCAGCGGCACGACTAGCCTCCCAGAGACCCAGTACTTC
TRBJ1-4 | - | TRBV7-9 | - | CASSSAKNRGGYEKLFF | TGTGCCAGCAGCTCCGCCAAGAATCGGGGGGGTTATGAAAAACTGTTTTTT
TRBJ2-7 | - | TRBV7-9 | - | CASSLLVEQYF | TGTGCCAGCAGCTTACTCGTCGAGCAGTACTTC
TRBJ1-6 | - | TRBV2 | - | CASSGSPNSPLHF | TGTGCCAGCAGTGGCAGTCCTAATTCACCCCTCCACTTT
TRBJ1-4 | - | TRBV27 | many | CASSPPNEKLFF | TGTGCCAGCAGTCCCCCAAATGAAAAACTGTTTTTT
TRBJ1-3 | - | TRBV5-1 | - | CASSPGNSGNTIYF | TGCGCCAGCAGCCCGGGGAACTCTGGAAACACCATATATTTT
TRBJ2-1 | TRBD1 | TRBV15 | - | CATSRDPDRPSSSSYNEQFF | TGTGCCACCAGCAGAGATCCGGACAGGCCCAGCTCGAGCTCCTACAATGAGCAGTTCTTC
TRBJ2-5 | - | TRBV25-1 | once | CASSDGGKETQYF | TGTGCCAGCAGTGACGGAGGAAAAGAGACCCAGTACTTC
TRBJ2-1 | TRBD1 | TRBV6-5 | - | CASSKRQGANEQFF | TGTGCCAGCAGCAAACGACAGGGGGCGAATGAGCAGTTCTTC
TRBJ1-2 | - | TRBV19 | - | CASSIYRDFYGYTF | TGTGCCAGTAGTATTTACAGGGATTTCTATGGCTACACCTTC
TRBJ2-5 | - | TRBV30 | - | CAWSNSQQETQYF | TGCGCCTGGAGTAACAGCCAGCAAGAGACCCAGTACTTC
TRBJ2-3 | TRBD1 | TRBV4-3 | few | CASSQEPGQGADTQYF | TGCGCCAGCAGCCAAGAACCGGGACAGGGGGCAGATACGCAGTATTTT
TRBJ1-2 | - | TRBV6-6 | - | CASSFSGGRNGYTF | TGTGCCAGCAGTTTCTCGGGGGGGAGAAATGGCTACACCTTC
TRBJ2-1 | - | TRBV27 | - | CASNLGPEQFF | TGTGCCAGCAACCTAGGTCCAGAGCAGTTCTTC
TRBJ1-5 | - | TRBV9 | - | CASSVGENQPQHF | TGTGCCAGCAGCGTAGGGGAGAATCAGCCCCAGCATTTT
TRBJ1-2 | - | TRBV9 | - | CASTRTPYGYTF | TGTGCCAGCACTCGGACACCTTATGGCTACACCTTC
TRBJ1-5 | - | TRBV7-2 | - | CASSPWGVRGNQPQHF | TGTGCCAGCAGCCCTTGGGGGGTACGAGGCAATCAGCCCCAGCATTTT
TRBJ2-3 | TRBD2 | TRBV11-2 | - | CASSLNSGGGTDTQYF | TGTGCCAGCAGCTTAAATAGCGGGGGAGGCACAGATACGCAGTATTTT
TRBJ1-4 | TRBD1 | TRBV14 | - | CASSQRQGRPDNEKLFF | TGTGCCAGCAGTCAAAGACAGGGACGGCCGGATAATGAAAAACTGTTTTTT
TRBJ2-3 | - | TRBV7-9 | - | CASSPQGRSTDTQYF | TGTGCCAGCAGCCCGCAGGGGCGATCCACAGATACGCAGTATTTT
TRBJ1-1 | TRBD1 | TRBV7-3 | - | CASSSGGVNTEAFF | TGTGCCAGCAGCTCAGGGGGCGTGAACACTGAAGCTTTCTTT
TRBJ2-1 | - | TRBV6-4 | medium-sized | CASSDSSGSYNEQFF | TGTGCCAGCAGTGACTCTAGCGGCTCCTACAATGAGCAGTTCTTC
TRBJ2-7 | - | TRBV11-2 | few | CASSPGDPGVKQYF | TGTGCCAGCAGCCCCGGGGACCCGGGGGTGAAGCAGTACTTC
TRBJ1-1 | - | TRBV5-4 | - | CASSLAGPTGGINTEAFF | TGTGCCAGCAGCTTGGCCGGTCCGACCGGGGGAATTAACACTGAAGCTTTCTTT
TRBJ1-1 | - | TRBV4-2 | - | CASSQTTIGQGNTEAFF | TGTGCCAGCAGCCAAACAACCATCGGGCAGGGGAACACTGAAGCTTTCTTT
TRBJ2-5 | TRBD1 | TRBV11-3 | - | CASSPRTGGRETQYF | TGTGCCAGCAGCCCCCGGACAGGGGGCAGGGAGACCCAGTACTTC
TRBJ2-3 | - | TRBV27 | - | CASAADGDTQYF | TGTGCCAGCGCGGCTGACGGAGATACGCAGTATTTT
TRBJ2-2 | - | TRBV5-1 | - | CASSIGRFGGELFF | TGCGCCAGCAGTATAGGGAGGTTCGGCGGGGAGCTGTTTTTT
TRBJ2-6 | TRBD2 | TRBV5-4 | - | CASSTDLAGGANVLTF | TGTGCCAGCAGCACTGATCTAGCGGGCGGGGCCAACGTCCTGACTTTC
TRBJ2-5 | - | TRBV30 | - | CAWSGLVLGETQYF | TGTGCCTGGAGTGGTCTAGTACTGGGAGAGACCCAGTACTTC
TRBJ1-1 | - | TRBV6-5 | - | CASSYRGLHTEAFF | TGTGCCAGCAGTTACCGGGGACTCCACACTGAAGCTTTCTTT
TRBJ2-5 | - | TRBV6-1 | - | CASGRTGRETQYF | TGTGCCAGCGGGAGAACGGGCCGGGAGACCCAGTACTTC
TRBJ2-1 | - | TRBV27 | - | CASSFLSNGDEQFF | TGTGCCAGCAGTTTTTTGTCCAACGGGGATGAGCAGTTCTTC
TRBJ2-3 | - | TRBV7-2 | - | CASSLFGNTDTQYF | TGTGCCAGCAGCTTATTCGGGAACACAGATACGCAGTATTTT
TRBJ1-1 | - | TRBV6-6 | - | CASSHRNTEAFF | TGTGCCAGCAGTCACAGGAACACTGAAGCTTTCTTT
TRBJ1-1 | TRBD1 | TRBV7-8 | once | CASSLEGQRNTEAFF | TGTGCCAGCAGCTTAGAGGGACAGAGGAACACTGAAGCTTTCTTT
TRBJ2-5 | TRBD1 | TRBV9 | - | CASSETGGMETQYF | TGTGCCAGCAGCGAAACAGGGGGCATGGAGACCCAGTACTTC
TRBJ2-7 | TRBD2 | TRBV10-3 | - | CAISERGGYEQYF | TGTGCCATCAGTGAGCGGGGGGGCTACGAGCAGTACTTC
TRBJ1-1 | TRBD1 | TRBV30 | - | CAWSMTGLTEAFF | TGTGCCTGGAGTATGACAGGGTTGACTGAAGCTTTCTTT
TRBJ2-3 | - | TRBV9 | few | CASSDAGRLGTDTQYF | TGTGCCAGCAGCGACGCAGGTCGCTTGGGCACAGATACGCAGTATTTT
TRBJ1-2 | - | TRBV5-6 | - | CASSLVQAANYGYTF | TGTGCCAGCAGCTTGGTCCAGGCCGCTAACTATGGCTACACCTTC
TRBJ2-5 | - | TRBV5-1 | - | CASSLRSGETQYF | TGCGCCAGCAGCTTGAGGTCAGGAGAGACCCAGTACTTC